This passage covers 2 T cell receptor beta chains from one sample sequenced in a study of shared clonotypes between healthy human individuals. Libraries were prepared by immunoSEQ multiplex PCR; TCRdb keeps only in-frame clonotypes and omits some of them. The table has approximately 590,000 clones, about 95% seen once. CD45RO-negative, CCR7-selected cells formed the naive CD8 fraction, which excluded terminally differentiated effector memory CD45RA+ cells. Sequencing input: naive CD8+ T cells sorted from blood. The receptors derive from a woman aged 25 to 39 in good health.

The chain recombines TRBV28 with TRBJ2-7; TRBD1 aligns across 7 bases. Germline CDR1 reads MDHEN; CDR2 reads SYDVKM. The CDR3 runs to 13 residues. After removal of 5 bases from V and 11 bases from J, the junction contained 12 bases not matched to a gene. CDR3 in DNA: TGTGCCAGCAGTGGGATTCCTACAGGGGAGAAGTACTTC. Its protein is CASSGIPTGEKYF.

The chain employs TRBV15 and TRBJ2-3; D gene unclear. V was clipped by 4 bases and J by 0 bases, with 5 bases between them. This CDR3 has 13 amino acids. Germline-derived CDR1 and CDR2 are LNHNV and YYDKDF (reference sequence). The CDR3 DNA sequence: TGTGCCACCAGCATGGACAGCACAGATACGCAGTATTTT. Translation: CATSMDSTDTQYF.